These 3 T cell receptor beta chains share one sample of origin, sequenced in a study of glioma-infiltrating T cells after dendritic cell vaccination. The repertoire was sequenced with immunoSEQ multiplex PCR; TCRdb's copy has only in-frame clones and lacks some. The profile shows fewer than 11,000 clones, roughly 86% of them singletons. Time point defined: after dendritic cell vaccination, including at tumor progression/relapse. The sequenced sample was blood, obtained after dendritic cell vaccination. These TCRs come from a human donor with glioblastoma.

The chain combines TRBV1 with TRBJ2-1; the D call in the table, TRBD2, was not verified against the DNA. TRBV1 is a recognized pseudogene. The CDR3 covers 14 residues. CDR3 DNA: TGCACCAGCAGCCCCCCTCGTTCCTACAATGAGCAGTTCTTC. This sequence encodes CTSSPPRSYNEQFF.

The genes are TRBV5-4 and TRBJ2-1, with a weak D call TRBD1 (7 bases). Germline CDR1 and CDR2: SGHNT and YYREEE (reference sequence). The CDR3 sequence is 17 residues long. Trimming took off 0 bases at V and 4 bases at J, with 17 bases between the two ends. Here the CDR3 DNA reads TGTGCCAGCAGCTTGGAGGGGCGGGGACAGTTTTACAATGAGCAGTTCTTC. It encodes CASSLEGRGQFYNEQFF.

The rearrangement joins TRBV2 to TRBJ2-7, with D uncertain. CDR3 length equals 14 residues. Germline loops: CDR1 SNHLY, CDR2 FYNNEI. Trimming took 4 bases from V and 0 from J, leaving 10 bases between them. CDR3 sequence reads: CASSASWSSYEQYF. The CDR3 region has the DNA TGTGCCAGCAGTGCCTCCTGGAGCTCCTACGAGCAGTACTTC.